The rows below give T cell receptor beta chains drawn from one sample of a study of T cells in Graves' hyperthyroidism and ophthalmopathy. TCRdb processed the multiplex PCR reads anew with MiXCR; each CDR3 protein has one entry. The sample lists roughly 290,000 distinct CDR3 sequences; about 18% were seen once. Material for sequencing was blood. The receptors come from a woman aged 60-70 years with Graves' ophthalmopathy. The CDR3 runs from the conserved cysteine through the conserved F or W. A D gene is named only where the DNA matches it firmly. Some rows have no size entry. The others give once, few or many, or a class for an expanded clone.

CDR3aa: CASSFSRGPGSEKLFF
CDR3nt: TGTGCCAGCAGTTTCTCACGGGGGCCCGGGTCCGAAAAACTGTTTTTT
d_gene: -
v_gene: TRBV12-3/TRBV12-4
j_gene: TRBJ1-4
abundance: -

CDR3aa: CASSREAGSKPSSYEQYF
CDR3nt: TGTGCTAGCAGCAGAGAGGCAGGGAGTAAACCTAGCTCCTACGAGCAGTACTTC
d_gene: -
v_gene: TRBV7-7
j_gene: TRBJ2-7
abundance: -

CDR3aa: CASSSARSGNTGELFF
CDR3nt: TGCGCCAGCAGCTCCGCTAGGTCGGGGAACACCGGGGAGCTGTTTTTT
d_gene: -
v_gene: TRBV5-1
j_gene: TRBJ2-2
abundance: few

CDR3aa: CASSIMGIQTDTQYF
CDR3nt: TGTGCCAGTAGTATAATGGGGATTCAAACAGATACGCAGTATTTT
d_gene: -
v_gene: TRBV19
j_gene: TRBJ2-3
abundance: few

CDR3aa: CASSPTQGAQTEQYF
CDR3nt: TGTGCCAGCAGCCCCACACAGGGGGCGCAGACCGAGCAGTACTTC
d_gene: TRBD1
v_gene: TRBV6-1
j_gene: TRBJ2-7
abundance: many

CDR3aa: CASSQNRNEKLFF
CDR3nt: TGTGCCAGCTCACAAAACAGGAATGAAAAACTGTTTTTT
d_gene: -
v_gene: TRBV18
j_gene: TRBJ1-4
abundance: many

CDR3aa: CASSATGRLTSPLHF
CDR3nt: TGTGCCAGCAGTGCCACGGGACGGTTGACTTCACCCCTCCACTTT
d_gene: -
v_gene: TRBV28
j_gene: TRBJ1-6
abundance: many

CDR3aa: CASSQEIGQNSEQYF
CDR3nt: TGTGCCAGCAGCCAAGAGATAGGACAAAACTCCGAGCAGTACTTC
d_gene: -
v_gene: TRBV3-1
j_gene: TRBJ2-7
abundance: few

CDR3aa: CASSYIHSSNQPQHF
CDR3nt: TGTGCCAGCAGCTATATACACAGTAGCAATCAGCCCCAGCATTTT
d_gene: -
v_gene: TRBV7-2
j_gene: TRBJ1-5
abundance: many

CDR3aa: CASSYSGTGNTIYF
CDR3nt: TGTGCCAGCAGTTACTCAGGGACGGGAAACACCATATATTTT
d_gene: -
v_gene: TRBV27
j_gene: TRBJ1-3
abundance: many

CDR3aa: CASTLGRQGALEAFF
CDR3nt: TGTGCCAGCACCCTGGGCAGACAGGGGGCCCTTGAAGCTTTCTTT
d_gene: TRBD1
v_gene: TRBV12-3/TRBV12-4
j_gene: TRBJ1-1
abundance: many

CDR3aa: CASSLANNYEQYF
CDR3nt: TGTGCCAGCAGCTTAGCGAACAACTACGAGCAGTACTTC
d_gene: -
v_gene: TRBV7-8
j_gene: TRBJ2-7
abundance: many

CDR3aa: CASSPTNLYGYTF
CDR3nt: TGTGCCAGCAGCCCCACGAATTTATATGGCTACACCTTC
d_gene: -
v_gene: TRBV14
j_gene: TRBJ1-2
abundance: -

CDR3aa: CASSQGLQGSQETQYF
CDR3nt: TGCGCCAGCAGCCAAGGCCTTCAGGGGTCCCAAGAGACCCAGTACTTC
d_gene: -
v_gene: TRBV4-3
j_gene: TRBJ2-5
abundance: many

CDR3aa: CSARVFGREYNSPLHF
CDR3nt: TGCAGTGCTAGGGTCTTTGGACGGGAGTATAATTCACCCCTCCACTTT
d_gene: -
v_gene: TRBV20-1
j_gene: TRBJ1-6
abundance: -

CDR3aa: CAITYTQGEAGKNIQYF
CDR3nt: TGTGCCATCACTTATACTCAGGGGGAAGCAGGCAAAAACATTCAGTACTTC
d_gene: TRBD1
v_gene: TRBV10-3
j_gene: TRBJ2-4
abundance: many

CDR3aa: CASSSQGFTGELFF
CDR3nt: TGTGCCAGCAGCTCTCAGGGTTTCACCGGGGAGCTGTTTTTT
d_gene: -
v_gene: TRBV28
j_gene: TRBJ2-2
abundance: many

CDR3aa: CASSIWRGTSSGNTIYF
CDR3nt: TGTGCCAGTAGTATATGGCGGGGGACGAGCTCTGGAAACACCATATATTTT
d_gene: -
v_gene: TRBV19
j_gene: TRBJ1-3
abundance: -

CDR3aa: CSASVFGAANTGELFF
CDR3nt: TGCAGTGCTAGTGTTTTTGGAGCTGCAAACACCGGGGAGCTGTTTTTT
d_gene: -
v_gene: TRBV20-1
j_gene: TRBJ2-2
abundance: many

CDR3aa: CASSYFSTGSTEAFF
CDR3nt: TGTGCCAGCAGTTACTTCTCGACAGGGAGCACTGAAGCTTTCTTT
d_gene: TRBD1
v_gene: TRBV6-2/TRBV6-3
j_gene: TRBJ1-1
abundance: many

CDR3aa: CASRQTSGSHQETQYF
CDR3nt: TGCGCCAGCAGGCAGACTAGCGGGAGTCACCAAGAGACCCAGTACTTC
d_gene: TRBD2
v_gene: TRBV5-1
j_gene: TRBJ2-5
abundance: many

CDR3aa: CASGTLYEQYF
CDR3nt: TGTGCCAGCGGAACGCTCTACGAGCAGTACTTC
d_gene: -
v_gene: TRBV28
j_gene: TRBJ2-7
abundance: many

CDR3aa: CASSLVEGIGKLFF
CDR3nt: TGTGCCAGCAGCTTAGTGGAGGGAATCGGAAAACTGTTTTTT
d_gene: -
v_gene: TRBV7-2
j_gene: TRBJ1-4
abundance: few

CDR3aa: CASSSGHNYNEQFF
CDR3nt: TGTGCCAGCAGTTCGGGGCACAACTACAATGAGCAGTTCTTC
d_gene: -
v_gene: TRBV11-3
j_gene: TRBJ2-1
abundance: many

CDR3aa: CSARGHPNGNTIYF
CDR3nt: TGCAGTGCTAGAGGACACCCCAATGGAAACACCATATATTTT
d_gene: -
v_gene: TRBV20-1
j_gene: TRBJ1-3
abundance: many

CDR3aa: CASSSRGARGNTIYF
CDR3nt: TGTGCCAGCAGTTCTCGAGGGGCGAGGGGGAACACCATATATTTT
d_gene: -
v_gene: TRBV28
j_gene: TRBJ1-3
abundance: many

CDR3aa: CASSPGRDNQPQHF
CDR3nt: TGTGCCAGCTCACCAGGGCGGGACAATCAGCCCCAGCATTTT
d_gene: -
v_gene: TRBV18
j_gene: TRBJ1-5
abundance: -

CDR3aa: CASSSSGEGETQYF
CDR3nt: TGTGCCAGCAGTTCCTCAGGGGAGGGGGAGACCCAGTACTTC
d_gene: -
v_gene: TRBV12-3/TRBV12-4
j_gene: TRBJ2-5
abundance: many

CDR3aa: CASSQDSPGQGAHGYTF
CDR3nt: TGCGCCAGCAGCCAAGATTCCCCAGGACAGGGGGCCCATGGCTACACCTTC
d_gene: TRBD1
v_gene: TRBV4-1
j_gene: TRBJ1-2
abundance: many

CDR3aa: CASSEVYEQYF
CDR3nt: TGTGCCAGCAGTGAAGTCTACGAGCAGTACTTC
d_gene: -
v_gene: TRBV2
j_gene: TRBJ2-7
abundance: many

CDR3aa: CASRRSRAQETQFF
CDR3nt: TGTGCCAGCAGACGAAGCAGGGCGCAAGAGACCCAGTTCTTC
d_gene: -
v_gene: TRBV6-1
j_gene: TRBJ2-1
abundance: -

CDR3aa: CASSDPTYEQYF
CDR3nt: TGCGCCAGCAGCGATCCAACCTACGAGCAGTACTTC
d_gene: -
v_gene: TRBV4-1
j_gene: TRBJ2-7
abundance: -

CDR3aa: CASSMNPGQGFYGYTF
CDR3nt: TGTGCCAGCAGTATGAATCCGGGACAGGGGTTCTATGGCTACACCTTC
d_gene: TRBD1
v_gene: TRBV28
j_gene: TRBJ1-2
abundance: many

CDR3aa: CASSKSSMGQGMLYEQYF
CDR3nt: TGCGCCAGCAGCAAATCAAGTATGGGACAGGGAATGCTCTACGAGCAGTACTTC
d_gene: TRBD1
v_gene: TRBV5-1
j_gene: TRBJ2-7
abundance: -

CDR3aa: CASSLGGFSAAQETQYF
CDR3nt: TGTGCCAGCAGCTTAGGGGGATTTAGCGCCGCTCAAGAGACCCAGTACTTC
d_gene: -
v_gene: TRBV7-6
j_gene: TRBJ2-5
abundance: many

CDR3aa: CASSLDNGSHNEQFF
CDR3nt: TGTGCCAGCAGCTTAGACAACGGGAGCCACAATGAGCAGTTCTTC
d_gene: -
v_gene: TRBV7-9
j_gene: TRBJ2-1
abundance: many

CDR3aa: CASSPWETSTDTQYF
CDR3nt: TGTGCCAGCAGTCCGTGGGAAACTAGCACAGATACGCAGTATTTT
d_gene: -
v_gene: TRBV7-8
j_gene: TRBJ2-3
abundance: many

CDR3aa: CSAREWTEESSTDTQYF
CDR3nt: TGCAGTGCTAGAGAATGGACAGAAGAATCTAGCACAGATACGCAGTATTTT
d_gene: -
v_gene: TRBV20-1
j_gene: TRBJ2-3
abundance: many

CDR3aa: CASSTGTPGAFF
CDR3nt: TGTGCCAGTAGTACAGGGACTCCGGGAGCTTTCTTT
d_gene: -
v_gene: TRBV19
j_gene: TRBJ1-1
abundance: -

CDR3aa: CASRRLRGAGSGGTDTQYF
CDR3nt: TGTGCCAGCAGGCGCCTCCGCGGCGCGGGATCGGGAGGCACAGATACGCAGTATTTT
d_gene: -
v_gene: TRBV7-2
j_gene: TRBJ2-3
abundance: many

CDR3aa: CSSRQGYGYTF
CDR3nt: TGCAGTTCCCGACAGGGCTATGGCTACACCTTC
d_gene: TRBD1
v_gene: TRBV20-1
j_gene: TRBJ1-2
abundance: many